This T cell receptor beta chain was recorded in a study of shared clonotypes between healthy human individuals. Every donor was a Caucasian adult from Nashville, Tennessee. This CDR3 has 14 amino acids. The germline V gene has CDR1 SNHLY and CDR2 FYNNEI. V was trimmed by 4 bases and J by 1 base, leaving 8 bases between them. Regarding the study as a whole: Large depth notwithstanding, sorted-subset sequencing proved incomplete by rarefaction. All-four-donor shared clonotypes had higher generation probabilities than non-shared clonotypes did.

Notes on this clone: No antigen is known for it.

Every subset had its genomic DNA shared out evenly among several immunoSEQ plates. Sequencing was performed with immunoSEQ multiplex PCR; in TCRdb, only in-frame clones are kept and a portion is missing. In the table there are about 680,000 clones, more than 70% of which are singletons. The origin of this receptor is a woman in her twenties or thirties in good health. V usage is TRBV2 and J usage is TRBJ2-1; D gene uncertain. The sequenced sample was memory CD4+ T cells sorted from blood. Subset here: CD45RA-negative fraction. CDR3 in amino acids: CASSGLVSYNEQFF. In DNA form, the CDR3 reads TGTGCCAGCAGTGGTCTGGTGTCCTACAATGAGCAGTTCTTC.